Presented here are 5 T cell receptor beta chains from one specimen sequenced in a study of cytotoxic CD8 clonotypes in ibrutinib-treated CLL (dated by TCRdb to the early 2020s). This sample's time point label indicates: 12 months on ibrutinib. The library was generated by the immunoSEQ multiplex PCR assay. What TCRdb holds here is the immuneACCESS table cut down to in-frame rearrangements. Part of the clones is not present; checked against another copy, under half of the missing clones reflect an unresolved V gene, and the others are unexplained. Recorded for this sample are 130,000 or so clones; 77% of them occurred a single time. The ten largest account for approximately 27% of the sample. The material was PBMCs, obtained after 12 months of ibrutinib treatment. These receptors were taken from a human donor with chronic lymphocytic leukemia.

The chain carries TRBV18 and TRBJ2-4; possible D gene TRBD1, 5 bases. This CDR3 contains 20 residues. The V gene lost 2 bases and the J gene lost 0 bases, with 23 bases spanning the gap. CDR1 is KGHSH, CDR2 LQKENI, per germline. The CDR3 is CASSPSSRVGFQLAKNIQYF. Written as DNA, the CDR3 is TGTGCCAGCTCACCAAGTTCCAGGGTTGGATTCCAATTAGCCAAAAACATTCAGTACTTC.

The count of this clone is one. The chain recombines TRBV4-1 with TRBJ1-1; tentatively, D is TRBD1 (6 bases). Per germline, CDR1 MGHRA and CDR2 YSYEKL. V lost 1 base, J lost 0 bases, and 9 bases lay in between. There are 15 residues in the CDR3. The CDR3 sequence: CASSQGQVMNTEAFF. The CDR3 DNA is TGCGCCAGCAGCCAAGGACAGGTTATGAACACTGAAGCTTTCTTT.

The chain combines TRBV2 with TRBJ2-7; 11 bases map to TRBD2. Germline V gene data show CDR1 as SNHLY and CDR2 as FYNNEI. The CDR3 has 16 residues. The V gene end was trimmed by 7 bases and the J gene end by 0 bases; junction bases not matched to a gene: 8. The CDR3 DNA follows: TGTGCCAGCACCACTCTAGCGGGGGGCATCTCCTACGAGCAGTACTTC. It is translated as CASTTLAGGISYEQYF.

The rearrangement uses TRBV5-1 and TRBJ2-2; D unresolved. The CDR3 sequence is 16 residues long. Trimming cost V 2 bases and J 2 bases, with 13 bases left between them. Looked up from germline, CDR1 is SGHRS and CDR2 is YFSETQ. The CDR3 reads CASSLSSPVNTGELFF. The CDR3, as DNA: TGCGCCAGCAGCTTATCTTCCCCCGTTAACACCGGGGAGCTGTTTTTT. The full variable domain, with the rest looked up from reference TRBV5-1 and TRBJ2-2, is KAGVTQTPRYLIKTRGQQVTLSCSPISGHRSVSWYQQTPGQGLQFLFEYFSETQRNKGNFPGRFSGRQFSNSRSEMNVSTLELGDSALYLCASSLSSPVNTGELFFGEGSRLTVL.

The V gene is TRBV2, the J gene TRBJ2-6; D unresolved. From germline, CDR1 is SNHLY and CDR2 FYNNEI. V was cut by 4 bases and J by 0 bases, with 10 bases left in between. The CDR3 is 16 amino acids. The CDR3 sequence: CASSALGASGANVLTF. As DNA, the CDR3 is TGTGCCAGCAGTGCCTTAGGTGCCTCTGGGGCCAACGTCCTGACTTTC.